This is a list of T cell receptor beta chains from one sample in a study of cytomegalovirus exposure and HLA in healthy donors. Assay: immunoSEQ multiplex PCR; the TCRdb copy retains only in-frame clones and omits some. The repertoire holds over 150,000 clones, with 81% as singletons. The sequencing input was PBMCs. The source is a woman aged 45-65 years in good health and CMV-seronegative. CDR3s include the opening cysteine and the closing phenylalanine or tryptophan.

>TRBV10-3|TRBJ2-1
CATSPAGVGVPSGQFF
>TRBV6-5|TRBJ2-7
CASSPGTIYEQYF
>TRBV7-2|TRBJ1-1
CASSLAGAPEAFF
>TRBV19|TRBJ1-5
CASSADRGREPQHF
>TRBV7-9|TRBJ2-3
CASSPGTSGPHLGYF
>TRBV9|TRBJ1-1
CASSVMWGNTEAFF
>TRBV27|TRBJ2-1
CARKQAQFF
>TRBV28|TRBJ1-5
CASGRPGQPQHF
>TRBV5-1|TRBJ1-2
CASSPTGGMNYGYTF
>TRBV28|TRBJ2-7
CASSQSGPSSYEQYF
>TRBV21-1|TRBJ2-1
CAKGTFSYNEQFF
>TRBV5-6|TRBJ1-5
CASSLGQQTQPQHF
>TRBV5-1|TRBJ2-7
CASSLVGGGSYEQYF